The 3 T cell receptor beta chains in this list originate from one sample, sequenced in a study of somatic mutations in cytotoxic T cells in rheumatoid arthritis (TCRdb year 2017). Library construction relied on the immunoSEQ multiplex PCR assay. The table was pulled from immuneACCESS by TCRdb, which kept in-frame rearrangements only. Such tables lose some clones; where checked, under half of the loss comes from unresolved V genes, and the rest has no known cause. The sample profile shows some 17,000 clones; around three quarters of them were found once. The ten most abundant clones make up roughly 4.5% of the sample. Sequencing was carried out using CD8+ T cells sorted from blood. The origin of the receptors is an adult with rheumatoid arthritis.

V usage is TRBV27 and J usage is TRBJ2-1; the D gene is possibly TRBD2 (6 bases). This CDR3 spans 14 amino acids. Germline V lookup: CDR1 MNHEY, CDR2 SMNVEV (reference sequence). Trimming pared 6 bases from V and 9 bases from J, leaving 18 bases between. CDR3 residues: CASSPGGSWSEQFF. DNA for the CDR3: TGTGCCAGCAGCCCCGGGGGTAGTTGGTCTGAGCAGTTCTTC.

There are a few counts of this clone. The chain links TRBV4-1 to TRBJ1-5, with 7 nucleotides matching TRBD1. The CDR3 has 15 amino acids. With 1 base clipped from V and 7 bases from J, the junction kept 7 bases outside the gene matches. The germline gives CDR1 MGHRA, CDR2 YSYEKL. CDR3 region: CASSQVAQGYQPQHF. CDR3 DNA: TGCGCCAGCAGCCAAGTCGCACAGGGGTACCAGCCCCAGCATTTT.

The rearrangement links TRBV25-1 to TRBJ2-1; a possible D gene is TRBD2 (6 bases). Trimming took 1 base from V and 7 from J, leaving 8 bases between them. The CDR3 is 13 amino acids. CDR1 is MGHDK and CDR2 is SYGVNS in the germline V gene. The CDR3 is CASSEWGVNEQFF. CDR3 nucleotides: TGTGCCAGCAGTGAATGGGGGGTGAATGAGCAGTTCTTC.